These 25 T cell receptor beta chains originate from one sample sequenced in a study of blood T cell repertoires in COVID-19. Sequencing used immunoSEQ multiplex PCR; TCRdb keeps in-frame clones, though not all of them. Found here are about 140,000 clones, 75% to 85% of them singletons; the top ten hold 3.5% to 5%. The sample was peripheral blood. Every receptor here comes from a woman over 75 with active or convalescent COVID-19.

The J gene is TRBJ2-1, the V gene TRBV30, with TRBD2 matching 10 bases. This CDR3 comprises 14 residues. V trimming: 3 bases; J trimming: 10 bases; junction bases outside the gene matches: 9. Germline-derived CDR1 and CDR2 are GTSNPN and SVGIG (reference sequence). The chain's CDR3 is CAWRAGGPLREQFF. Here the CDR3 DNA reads TGTGCCTGGAGAGCGGGGGGGCCTCTCCGAGAGCAGTTCTTC.

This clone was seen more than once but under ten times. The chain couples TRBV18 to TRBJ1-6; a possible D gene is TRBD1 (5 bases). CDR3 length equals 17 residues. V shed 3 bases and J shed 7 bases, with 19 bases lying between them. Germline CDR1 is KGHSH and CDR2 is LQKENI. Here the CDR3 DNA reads TGTGCCAGCTCACCGGTTAGTAGGACACGGACGAATTCACCCCTCCACTTT. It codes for CASSPVSRTRTNSPLHF.

CDR3 coding DNA: TGTGCCAGCAGCTTGTCCCCCGACAGGGGGGCTTCGGATGGCTACACCTTC. Protein product: CASSLSPDRGASDGYTF. The J gene is TRBJ1-2, the V gene TRBV5-4; 9 bases line up with TRBD1. Germline V gene data show CDR1 as SGHNT and CDR2 as YYREEE (reference sequence). V was clipped by 1 base and J by 6 bases; unmatched bases: 13. The CDR3 loop spans 17 amino acids.

CDR3 bases: TGTGCCAGCAGTGAGTCCGGGCAGAAGGGGGAGCAGTACTTC. Its protein product is CASSESGQKGEQYF. The rearrangement links TRBV25-1 to TRBJ2-7, with D possibly TRBD1 on 5 matching bases. The CDR3 has 14 amino acids. Looked up from germline, CDR1 is MGHDK and CDR2 is SYGVNS. Between the trimmed V and J ends, which lost 3 bases and 7 bases, there was a span of 16 bases.

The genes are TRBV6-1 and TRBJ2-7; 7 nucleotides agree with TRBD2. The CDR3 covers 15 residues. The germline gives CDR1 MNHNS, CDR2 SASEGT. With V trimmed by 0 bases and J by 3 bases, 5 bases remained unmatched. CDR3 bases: TGTGCCAGCAGTGAAGCGGGACGGGGGGTCTACGAGCAGTACTTC. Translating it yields CASSEAGRGVYEQYF.

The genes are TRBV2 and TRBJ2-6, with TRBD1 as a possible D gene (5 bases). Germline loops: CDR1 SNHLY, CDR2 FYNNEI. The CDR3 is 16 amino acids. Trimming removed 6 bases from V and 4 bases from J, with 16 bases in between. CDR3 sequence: CASRSTRVTGANVLTF. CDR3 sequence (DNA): TGTGCCAGCAGATCAACCAGGGTTACGGGGGCCAACGTCCTGACTTTC.

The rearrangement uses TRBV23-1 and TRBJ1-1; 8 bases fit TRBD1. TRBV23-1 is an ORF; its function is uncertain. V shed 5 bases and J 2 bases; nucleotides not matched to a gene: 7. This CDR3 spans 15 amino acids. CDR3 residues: CASSKQGGKNTEAFF. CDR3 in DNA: TGCGCCAGCAGTAAACAGGGGGGGAAAAACACTGAAGCTTTCTTT.

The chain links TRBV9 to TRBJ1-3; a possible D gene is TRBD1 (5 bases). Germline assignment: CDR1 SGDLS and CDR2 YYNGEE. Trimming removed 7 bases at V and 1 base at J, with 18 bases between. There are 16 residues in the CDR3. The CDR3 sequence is CASARSGVASGNTIYF. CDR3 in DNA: TGTGCCAGCGCGCGATCGGGGGTAGCGTCTGGAAACACCATATATTTT. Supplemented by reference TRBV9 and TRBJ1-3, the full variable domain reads DSGVTQTPKHLITATGQRVTLRCSPRSGDLSVYWYQQSLDQGLQFLIQYYNGEERAKGNILERFSAQQFPDLHSELNLSSLELGDSALYFCASARSGVASGNTIYFGEGSWLTVV.

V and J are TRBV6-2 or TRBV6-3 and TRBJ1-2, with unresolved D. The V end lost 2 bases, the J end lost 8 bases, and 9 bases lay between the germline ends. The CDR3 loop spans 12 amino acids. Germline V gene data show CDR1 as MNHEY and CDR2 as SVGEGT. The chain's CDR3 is CASSYGQGGYTF. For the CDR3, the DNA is TGTGCCAGCAGTTACGGGCAAGGAGGCTACACCTTC.

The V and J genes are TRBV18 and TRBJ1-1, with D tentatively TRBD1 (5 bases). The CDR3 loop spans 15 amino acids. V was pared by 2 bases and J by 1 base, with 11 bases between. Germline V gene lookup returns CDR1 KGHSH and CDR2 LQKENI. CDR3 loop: CASSPSQGKNTEAFF. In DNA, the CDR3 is TGTGCCAGCTCACCATCCCAGGGCAAGAACACTGAAGCTTTCTTT.

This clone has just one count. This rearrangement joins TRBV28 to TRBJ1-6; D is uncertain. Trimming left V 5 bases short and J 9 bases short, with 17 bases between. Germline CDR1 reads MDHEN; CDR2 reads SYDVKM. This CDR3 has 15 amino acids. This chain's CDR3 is CASSPRRGIGSPLHF. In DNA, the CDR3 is TGTGCCAGCAGTCCCCGGCGGGGTATCGGTTCACCCCTCCACTTT.

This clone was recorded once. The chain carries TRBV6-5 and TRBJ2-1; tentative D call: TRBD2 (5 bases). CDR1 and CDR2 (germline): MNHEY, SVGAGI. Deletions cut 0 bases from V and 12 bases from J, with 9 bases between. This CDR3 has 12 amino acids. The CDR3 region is CASSYSGEGQFF. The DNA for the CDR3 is TGTGCCAGCAGTTACTCGGGAGAGGGGCAGTTCTTC.

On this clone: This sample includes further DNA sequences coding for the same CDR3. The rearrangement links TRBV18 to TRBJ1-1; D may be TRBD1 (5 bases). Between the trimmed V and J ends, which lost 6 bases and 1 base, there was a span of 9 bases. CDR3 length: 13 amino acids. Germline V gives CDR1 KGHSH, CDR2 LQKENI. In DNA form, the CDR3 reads TGTGCCAGCTCGCTCGGACAGAACACTGAAGCTTTCTTT. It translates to CASSLGQNTEAFF.

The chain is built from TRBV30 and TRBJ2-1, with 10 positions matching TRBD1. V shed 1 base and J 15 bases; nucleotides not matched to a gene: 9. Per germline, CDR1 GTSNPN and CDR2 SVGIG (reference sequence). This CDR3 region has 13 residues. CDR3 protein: CAWSETRTGGSFF. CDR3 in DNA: TGTGCCTGGAGTGAAACCCGGACAGGGGGGTCGTTCTTC.

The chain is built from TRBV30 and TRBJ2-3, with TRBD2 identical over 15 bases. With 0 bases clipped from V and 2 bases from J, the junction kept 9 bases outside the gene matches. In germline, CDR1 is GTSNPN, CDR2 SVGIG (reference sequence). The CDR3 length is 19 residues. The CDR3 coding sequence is TGTGCCTGGAGTGTTGGACTAGCGGGGGGGCCCCGGTCCACAGATACGCAGTATTTT. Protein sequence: CAWSVGLAGGPRSTDTQYF.

The CDR3 reads CASSTQPGGVYEQYF. The CDR3 DNA reads TGTGCCAGTAGTACACAACCGGGGGGCGTCTACGAGCAGTACTTC. The V and J genes are TRBV19 and TRBJ2-7; D is perhaps TRBD2 (7 bases). Germline CDR1 and CDR2: LNHDA and SQIVND (reference sequence). V shed 4 bases and J shed 3 bases, with 16 bases lying between them. The length of the CDR3 is 15 residues.

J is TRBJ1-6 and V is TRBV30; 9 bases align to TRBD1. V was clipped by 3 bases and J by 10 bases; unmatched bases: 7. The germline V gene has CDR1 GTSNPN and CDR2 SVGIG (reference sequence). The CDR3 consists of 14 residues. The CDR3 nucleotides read TGTGCCTGGAGATCCACAGGGGGCAAATCACCCCTCCACTTT. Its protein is CAWRSTGGKSPLHF.

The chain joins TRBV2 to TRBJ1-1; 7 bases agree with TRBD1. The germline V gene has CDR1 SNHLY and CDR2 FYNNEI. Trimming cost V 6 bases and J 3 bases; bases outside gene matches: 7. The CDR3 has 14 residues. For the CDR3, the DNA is TGTGCCAGCAGCCTGACAGGGTTTGACACTGAAGCTTTCTTT. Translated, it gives CASSLTGFDTEAFF. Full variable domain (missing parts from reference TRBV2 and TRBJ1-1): EPEVTQTPSHQVTQMGQEVILRCVPISNHLYFYWYRQILGQKVEFLVSFYNNEISEKSEIFDDQFSVERPDGSNFTLKIRSTKLEDSAMYFCASSLTGFDTEAFFGQGTRLTVV.

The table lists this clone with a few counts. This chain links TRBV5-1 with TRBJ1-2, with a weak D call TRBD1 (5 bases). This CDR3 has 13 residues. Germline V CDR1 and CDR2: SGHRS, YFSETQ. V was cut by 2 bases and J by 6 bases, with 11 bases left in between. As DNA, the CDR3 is TGCGCCAGCAGCTTTCAGGGAGGACATGGCTACACCTTC. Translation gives CASSFQGGHGYTF.

The CDR3 reads CASSQRRDRVHEQFF. CDR3 DNA sequence: TGCGCCAGCAGTCAACGTAGGGACAGGGTTCATGAGCAGTTCTTC. The J gene is TRBJ2-1, the V gene TRBV23-1; 9 bases map to TRBD1. TRBV23-1 carries the ORF label, with uncertain function. The J segment lost 8 bases and the V segment lost 2 bases, leaving 7 bases of the junction unmatched. This CDR3 is 15 amino acids long.

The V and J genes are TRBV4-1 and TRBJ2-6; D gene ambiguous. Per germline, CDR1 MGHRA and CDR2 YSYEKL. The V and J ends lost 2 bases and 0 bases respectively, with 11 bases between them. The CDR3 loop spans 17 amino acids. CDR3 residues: CASSQSLSHSGANVLTF. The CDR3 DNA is TGCGCCAGCAGCCAAAGCTTGTCCCACTCTGGGGCCAACGTCCTGACTTTC.

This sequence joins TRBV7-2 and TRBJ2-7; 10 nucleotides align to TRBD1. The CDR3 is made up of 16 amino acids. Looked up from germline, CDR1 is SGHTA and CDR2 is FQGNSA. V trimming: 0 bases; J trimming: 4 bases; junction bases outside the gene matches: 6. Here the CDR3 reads CASSLATGQGRYEQYF. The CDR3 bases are TGTGCCAGCAGCTTAGCAACGGGACAGGGGAGGTACGAGCAGTACTTC.

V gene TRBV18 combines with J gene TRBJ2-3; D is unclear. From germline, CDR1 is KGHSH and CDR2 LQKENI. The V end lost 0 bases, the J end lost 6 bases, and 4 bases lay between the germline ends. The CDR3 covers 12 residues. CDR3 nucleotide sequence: TGTGCCAGCTCACCACCGAGTGATACGCAGTATTTT. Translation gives CASSPPSDTQYF.

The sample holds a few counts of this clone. The CDR3 loop reads CSVEVGQNTEAFF. CDR3 sequence (DNA): TGCAGCGTTGAAGTGGGGCAGAACACTGAAGCTTTCTTT. This chain connects TRBV29-1 to TRBJ1-1, with TRBD1 as a possible D gene (5 bases). Germline assignment: CDR1 SQVTM and CDR2 ANQGSEA. Trimming took off 1 base at V and 1 base at J, with 7 bases between the two ends. CDR3 length: 13 amino acids.

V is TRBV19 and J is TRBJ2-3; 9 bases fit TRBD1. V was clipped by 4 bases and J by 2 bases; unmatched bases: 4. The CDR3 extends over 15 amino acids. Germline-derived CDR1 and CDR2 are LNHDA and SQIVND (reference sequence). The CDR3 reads CASSTGQGTTDTQYF. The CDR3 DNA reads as TGTGCCAGTAGTACCGGACAGGGGACCACAGATACGCAGTATTTT.